This TCR beta chain was captured in a study of T cells in Graves' hyperthyroidism and ophthalmopathy. There are many counts of this clonotype. The CDR3 regions of TCR beta were amplified from RNA transcripts. With the HTBI primer set, the TCR CDR3 went through a first round of RT-PCR. TCRdb re-called the multiplex PCR reads through MiXCR, storing one row per CDR3 protein. The table records some 440,000 distinct CDR3 sequences, 15% to 18% of them present only once. Graves' hyperthyroidism qualified as stable when ophthalmopathy did not progress within 18 months. Clinicians diagnosed patients from clinical symptoms, serum thyroxine and TRAb, thyroid ultrasound and orbital computed tomography. V lost 5 bases to trimming and J lost 5 bases, with 12 bases between them. The CDR3 is 12 amino acids. Germline V gene sequence: CDR1 SQVTM, CDR2 ANQGSEA.

The receptor comes from a woman in her late teens or twenties with Graves' hyperthyroidism. The chain recombines TRBV29-1 with TRBJ2-5, with a weak D call TRBD2 (6 bases). Sequences were obtained from blood. CDR3: CSVLTRIETQYF. The CDR3 region has the DNA TGCAGCGTTTTGACTAGAATCGAGACCCAGTACTTC.